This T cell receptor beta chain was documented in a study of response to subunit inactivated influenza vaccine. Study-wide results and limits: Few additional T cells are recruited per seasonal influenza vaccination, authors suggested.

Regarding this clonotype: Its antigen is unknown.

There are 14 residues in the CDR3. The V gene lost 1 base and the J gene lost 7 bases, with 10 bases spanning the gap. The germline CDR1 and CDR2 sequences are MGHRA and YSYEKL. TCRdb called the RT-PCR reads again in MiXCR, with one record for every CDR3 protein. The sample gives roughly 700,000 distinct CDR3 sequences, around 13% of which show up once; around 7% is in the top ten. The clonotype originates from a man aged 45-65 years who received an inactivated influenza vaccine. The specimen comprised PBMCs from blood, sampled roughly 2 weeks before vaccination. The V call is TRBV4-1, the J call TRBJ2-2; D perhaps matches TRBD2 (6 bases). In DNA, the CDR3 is TGCGCCAGCAGCCAAGTGACTAGTTACGGGGAGCTGTTTTTT. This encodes CASSQVTSYGELFF.